Below, 15 T cell receptor beta chains from the same sample are listed, as sequenced in a study of cytomegalovirus exposure and HLA in healthy donors. The PCR made use of 60 Vbeta and 13 Jbeta primers. The method was immunoSEQ multiplex PCR; TCRdb's version includes in-frame clones alone and lacks a portion of them. There are more than 80,000 clones in the sample; around 85% occur only once, and 1.2% lies in the top ten. The sequencing sample was made of PBMCs. The receptor set was obtained from a girl aged 2-10 years in good health and CMV-seropositive.

The V and J genes are TRBV6-1 and TRBJ2-7, with TRBD2 identical over 7 bases. In germline, CDR1 is MNHNS, CDR2 SASEGT. CDR3 size: 15 residues. J gave up 0 bases and V 2 bases, and 4 bases lay outside the gene matches. In nucleotides, the CDR3 is TGTGCCAGCAGTGAACTAGGCGGGAGCTCCTACGAGCAGTACTTC. Protein product: CASSELGGSSYEQYF.

The V gene is TRBV19, the J gene TRBJ2-3, with D perhaps matching TRBD2 (5 bases). Looked up from germline, CDR1 is LNHDA and CDR2 is SQIVND (reference sequence). Trimming took off 5 bases at V and 1 base at J, with 13 bases between the two ends. This CDR3 is built from 15 residues. In nucleotides, the CDR3 is TGTGCCAGTAGTGCACCGGAGGTGGGCACAGATACGCAGTATTTT. It translates to CASSAPEVGTDTQYF.

This clone was found once. The genes are TRBV18 and TRBJ1-5, with 9 bases aligning to TRBD1. Germline V CDR1 and CDR2: KGHSH, LQKENI. The CDR3 is 14 amino acids. The V segment lost 5 bases and the J segment 6 bases; nucleotides outside the gene matches: 5. CDR3 in DNA: TGTGCCAGCTCAACACAGGGGGCGGGTCAGCCCCAGCATTTT. Protein: CASSTQGAGQPQHF.

The chain couples TRBV5-6 to TRBJ1-1; TRBD1 might be the D (6 bases). The CDR3 runs 14 residues. Germline loops: CDR1 SGHDT, CDR2 YYEEEE. The ends were cut back, 3 bases at V and 0 bases at J, with 9 bases in the middle. CDR3 protein: CASSWTALNTEAFF. CDR3 bases: TGTGCCAGCAGCTGGACAGCCCTGAACACTGAAGCTTTCTTT.

The genes are TRBV10-3 and TRBJ2-3, with 10 bases matching TRBD1. The CDR3 is made up of 14 amino acids. Germline V gene lookup returns CDR1 ENHRY and CDR2 SYGVKD. With V trimmed by 7 bases and J by 3 bases, 4 bases remained unmatched. CDR3 nucleotide sequence: TGTGCCATCACCGGGACAGGGGTAACAGATACGCAGTATTTT. Its protein is CAITGTGVTDTQYF.

The gene calls are TRBV30 and TRBJ2-5; 9 bases are shared with TRBD2. CDR3 length: 16 amino acids. Trimming at V came to 1 base and at J to 4 bases, leaving 10 bases not matched to a gene. CDR1 and CDR2 (germline): GTSNPN, SVGIG (reference sequence). The CDR3, as DNA: TGTGCCTGGAGTGGTCTAGCGGGATATGGCATAGAGACCCAGTACTTC. Its protein product is CAWSGLAGYGIETQYF. Together with reference TRBV30 and TRBJ2-5, the CDR3 gives the full variable domain: SQTIHQWPATLVQPVGSPLSLECTVEGTSNPNLYWYRQAAGRGLQLLFYSVGIGQISSEVPQNLSASRPQDRQFILSSKKLLLSDSGFYLCAWSGLAGYGIETQYFGPGTRLLVL.

The chain joins TRBV29-1 to TRBJ2-1, with 12 bases identical to TRBD2. This CDR3 comprises 13 residues. Germline V gene data show CDR1 as SQVTM and CDR2 as ANQGSEA. The V gene end was trimmed by 3 bases and the J gene end by 8 bases; junction bases not matched to a gene: 2. The CDR3 here is CSVETSGSYEQFF. CDR3 bases: TGCAGCGTTGAGACTAGCGGGAGTTATGAGCAGTTCTTC.

The table lists this clone with a few counts. The V and J genes are TRBV2 and TRBJ2-7; D perhaps matches TRBD1 (6 bases). In germline, CDR1 is SNHLY, CDR2 FYNNEI. Trimming pared 7 bases from V and 12 bases from J, leaving 19 bases between. This CDR3 has 12 residues. The CDR3 bases are TGTGCCAGCATAAACGAGGGGCAAGGGGGGTACTTC. Protein: CASINEGQGGYF.

This rearrangement joins TRBV4-2 to TRBJ2-7; no clear D gene. CDR3 length: 17 residues. Trimming left V 0 bases short and J 1 base short, with 16 bases between. The germline gives CDR1 LGHNA, CDR2 YNFKEQ. CDR3 DNA: TGTGCCAGCAGCCAAGATGAGTGGGCCCGGATTTCCTACGAGCAGTACTTC. This sequence encodes CASSQDEWARISYEQYF.

The chain uses TRBV28 and TRBJ2-4; D gene unclear. CDR1 and CDR2 (germline): MDHEN, SYDVKM. There are 14 residues in the CDR3. V gave up 2 bases and J gave up 2 bases, with 7 bases separating them. The DNA of the CDR3 is TGTGCCAGCAGTTTAACTGAGACCAAAAACATTCAGTACTTC. This gives the protein CASSLTETKNIQYF.

This clone was detected only once. The DNA of the CDR3 is TGCAGCGTTGAATGGGGGGGTGGTGAAGCTTTCTTT. As protein: CSVEWGGGEAFF. The chain combines TRBV29-1 with TRBJ1-1, with TRBD1 as a possible D gene (5 bases). V was trimmed by 2 bases and J by 7 bases, leaving 11 bases between them. CDR3 length: 12 residues. Germline V gene sequence: CDR1 SQVTM, CDR2 ANQGSEA.

This chain joins TRBV7-2 and TRBJ1-5, with TRBD1 identical over 8 bases. Germline loops: CDR1 SGHTA, CDR2 FQGNSA. The V and J ends lost 1 base and 3 bases, in that order; junction bases with no gene match: 11. The CDR3 runs to 18 residues. CDR3 DNA: TGTGCCAGCAGCTTAGTTTTGTGGACAGGGACTTACAATCAGCCCCAGCATTTT. This translates into CASSLVLWTGTYNQPQHF.

The chain recombines TRBV6-1 with TRBJ2-1; 10 bases agree with TRBD2. Germline V gives CDR1 MNHNS, CDR2 SASEGT. The CDR3 has 16 amino acids. With 2 bases clipped from V and 4 bases from J, the junction kept 5 bases outside the gene matches. Here the CDR3 DNA reads TGTGCCAGCAGTGAATATGGACTAGCGGAATACAATGAGCAGTTCTTC. Residues: CASSEYGLAEYNEQFF.

The CDR3 is CASNPGQGVAFF. For the CDR3, the DNA is TGCGCCAGCAATCCGGGACAGGGGGTCGCTTTCTTT. The chain employs TRBV5-1 and TRBJ1-1, with 11 bases identical to TRBD1. Trimming cost V 6 bases and J 11 bases; bases outside gene matches: 6. The CDR3 is 12 residues long. Germline-derived CDR1 and CDR2 are SGHRS and YFSETQ.

The chain uses TRBV2 and TRBJ2-7, with D hard to call. The germline CDR1 and CDR2 sequences are SNHLY and FYNNEI. Trimming pared 6 bases from V and 0 bases from J, leaving 6 bases between. This CDR3 is 12 amino acids long. CDR3 nucleotide sequence: TGTGCCAGCAGCCTAAGCTCCTACGAGCAGTACTTC. Protein sequence: CASSLSSYEQYF.